These 13 T cell receptor beta chains share one sample of origin, sequenced in a study of T cell responses to AZD1222 COVID-19 vaccine. Data came from immunoSEQ multiplex PCR; TCRdb stores just in-frame clones and leaves some out. The sample has over 140,000 clones, over 90% seen once. Here the sequenced sample was peripheral blood, taken 28 days after the second AZD1222 dose. These receptors were obtained from an adult who received the AZD1222 COVID-19 vaccine.

This clone has only a few counts. V and J are TRBV5-5 and TRBJ1-1, with a weak D call TRBD1 (5 bases). Per the germline V gene, CDR1 is SGHKS and CDR2 is YYEKEE (reference sequence). V was pared by 0 bases and J by 1 base, with 10 bases between. The CDR3 runs to 15 residues. This CDR3 is CASSLAGTGNTEAFF. The DNA of the CDR3 is TGTGCCAGCAGCTTGGCCGGGACGGGGAACACTGAAGCTTTCTTT.

The rearrangement links TRBV5-1 to TRBJ2-7; 7 bases line up with TRBD1. After removal of 0 bases from V and 2 bases from J, the junction contained 5 bases not matched to a gene. The germline CDR1 and CDR2 sequences are SGHRS and YFSETQ. This CDR3 is built from 15 residues. CDR3 sequence: CASSLGRTGPYEQYF. In DNA form, the CDR3 reads TGCGCCAGCAGCTTGGGTCGGACAGGCCCCTACGAGCAGTACTTC.

The chain recombines TRBV6-1 with TRBJ1-3; tentatively, D is TRBD1 (5 bases). CDR3 length: 18 residues. With 4 bases removed from V and 1 base from J, the gap between germline ends came to 20 bases. Germline-derived CDR1 and CDR2 are MNHNS and SASEGT. CDR3 DNA sequence: TGTGCCAGCAGTGTTGACAGCCGTAACATGGTATCTGGAAACACCATATATTTT. It translates to CASSVDSRNMVSGNTIYF.

The V gene is TRBV27, the J gene TRBJ2-1, with 8 nucleotides matching TRBD1. Germline V gives CDR1 MNHEY, CDR2 SMNVEV (reference sequence). The J segment lost 4 bases and the V segment lost 4 bases, leaving 6 bases of the junction unmatched. There are 15 residues in the CDR3. CDR3 bases: TGTGCCAGCAGTTACACCGGGACAGGTTACAATGAGCAGTTCTTC. It codes for CASSYTGTGYNEQFF.

The J gene is TRBJ1-1, the V gene TRBV13; no firm D call. The CDR3 consists of 12 residues. Trimming took 5 bases from V and 7 from J, leaving 11 bases between them. CDR1 PRHDT and CDR2 FYEKMQ come from the germline V gene (reference sequence). For the CDR3, the DNA is TGTGCCAGCAGCACCCGACACAATGAAGCTTTCTTT. This sequence encodes CASSTRHNEAFF.

The V and J genes are TRBV10-3 and TRBJ1-6; no definite D call. V was trimmed by 0 bases and J by 8 bases, leaving 5 bases between them. Germline loops: CDR1 ENHRY, CDR2 SYGVKD. The CDR3 extends over 13 amino acids. The CDR3 nucleotides read TGTGCCATCAGTGAGTCGAATTATTCACCCCTCCACTTT. This encodes CAISESNYSPLHF.

This chain joins TRBV28 and TRBJ2-7; no clear D gene. Deletions cut 5 bases from V and 1 base from J, with 9 bases between. This CDR3 is built from 13 residues. The germline V gene has CDR1 MDHEN and CDR2 SYDVKM. CDR3 amino acids: CASSLPGSYEQYF. CDR3 in DNA: TGTGCCAGCAGTCTCCCCGGATCCTACGAGCAGTACTTC. The variable domain in full, completed from reference TRBV28 and TRBJ2-7, reads DVKVTQSSRYLVKRTGEKVFLECVQDMDHENMFWYRQDPGLGLRLIYFSYDVKMKEKGDIPEGYSVSREKKERFSLILESASTNQTSMYLCASSLPGSYEQYFGPGTRLTVT.

The rearrangement links TRBV6-5 to TRBJ2-2; 11 bases are a match to TRBD2. J was trimmed by 5 bases and V by 2 bases; bases with no gene match: 4. The CDR3 is 16 residues long. Germline CDR1 reads MNHEY; CDR2 reads SVGAGI. CDR3 DNA sequence: TGTGCCAGCAGTTACCCCAGGACTAGCGGGACCGGGGAGCTGTTTTTT. This gives the protein CASSYPRTSGTGELFF.

The chain is built from TRBV18 and TRBJ1-4; no firm D call. There are 13 residues in the CDR3. CDR1 and CDR2 (germline): KGHSH, LQKENI. V lost 5 bases to trimming and J lost 6 bases, with 10 bases between them. In DNA form, the CDR3 reads TGTGCCAGCTCATCGGAGAATGATGAAAAACTGTTTTTT. Protein sequence: CASSSENDEKLFF.

The rearrangement links TRBV5-1 to TRBJ2-3; D is ambiguous. Germline CDR1 SGHRS, CDR2 YFSETQ. The CDR3 extends over 13 amino acids. Trimming left V 2 bases short and J 3 bases short, with 7 bases between. Here the CDR3 reads CASSFSGTDTQYF. The CDR3 DNA is TGCGCCAGCAGCTTTAGTGGAACAGATACGCAGTATTTT.

The chain recombines TRBV4-2 with TRBJ2-3, with 9 bases identical to TRBD2. This CDR3 spans 19 amino acids. Germline values: CDR1 LGHNA, CDR2 YNFKEQ. J gave up 0 bases and V 5 bases, and 15 bases lay outside the gene matches. The chain's CDR3 is CASSDRPGASGISTDTQYF. Written as DNA, the CDR3 is TGTGCCAGCAGCGACCGTCCTGGGGCTAGCGGGATAAGCACAGATACGCAGTATTTT.

This chain links TRBV7-2 with TRBJ1-1; TRBD1 aligns across 7 bases. The germline CDR1 and CDR2 sequences are SGHTA and FQGNSA. The CDR3 totals 15 residues. The J segment lost 3 bases and the V segment lost 2 bases, leaving 6 bases of the junction unmatched. The CDR3 bases are TGTGCCAGCAGCTTAAGACAGGGAGTCGACACTGAAGCTTTCTTT. Protein sequence: CASSLRQGVDTEAFF.

The chain employs TRBV2 and TRBJ1-1; D unclear. CDR1 is SNHLY and CDR2 is FYNNEI in the germline V gene. The V and J ends lost 6 bases and 4 bases respectively, with 24 bases between them. This CDR3 has 17 residues. CDR3 coding DNA: TGTGCCAGCAGCCATTCGCCCAGGAGGGATCGGGGCACTGAAGCTTTCTTT. As protein: CASSHSPRRDRGTEAFF.